This T cell receptor beta chain appears in the sequencing data of a study of blood T cell repertoires in COVID-19 (TCRdb year 2020). At the level of the whole study: Collaborator samples came from the United States, Italy and Spain and covered acute and convalescent phases of COVID-19. The prospective study material was composed of cDNA or gDNA derived from T cells, B-cell-depleted T cells, or PBMCs. Deeply sampled blood TCRbeta repertoires from subjects exposed to, actively infected with, or recovered from COVID-19 were included in the dataset. The repertoires were released in a freely available public database meant as a resource for research on the immune response to SARS-CoV-2. The samples were drawn from the first 160 participants of the ongoing ImmuneRACE study and from 1,254 subjects provided by 6 global collaborators. The sample metadata nearly always contained a de-identified subject ID, COVID-19 status, age in years and sex. Where HLA class I and class II types were available, the types were taken from metadata supplied by the sample provider, not from assay-based typing.

On the study overall, not on this receptor specifically: The quantity of clinical and demographic metadata differed by source and by participant and was supplied without curation.

In the case of this clone: The antigen it recognizes is unknown. No per-base quality is available; no much larger clone lies one base away.

Participants in the prospective study were aged roughly 18 to 100 years, lived in about two dozen United States geographic areas, and enrolled through a virtual design. In the prospective study, cohorts were assigned on the basis of participant-reported clinical history obtained from a screening survey and a study questionnaire. In the prospective study, whole blood, serum and a nasopharyngeal or oropharyngeal swab were collected from each participant by mobile phlebotomists. Participants in the prospective study had the option to provide additional blood draws and questionnaires over a roughly 2-month period. Before DNA extraction, prospective study blood samples were shipped either frozen or at room temperature. TCRbeta CDR3 regions were amplified from genomic DNA using the immunoSEQ Assay, a bias-controlled multiplex PCR. Per the source publication's procedure: The number of nucleated cells in each sample was estimated by amplification of reference gene primers within the assay. To quantify the absolute abundance of each unique TCRbeta CDR3 rearrangement, sequence reads were collapsed and filtered. For each sample, productive Simpson clonality was calculated as the square root of Simpson's diversity index across productive rearrangements. TCRdb limited this immuneACCESS table to in-frame rearrangements with V and J called. A share of clones is missing; checked studies link under half to unresolved V genes, and the rest is unexplained. V, J and clone size are those of that table, while D and trimming were read from the DNA. This sample has hundreds of thousands of clones in its table, and about 84% of those were observed once. 6% to 7.5% of the sample is taken by the ten largest.

The CDR3 holds 15 amino acids from the cysteine to the phenylalanine. The read is trimmed to its CDR3 DNA, 45 bases read in frame from base 1. V is reduced by 2 bases and J by 7 bases, leaving a spacing of 16 bases between them. Looking up the germline V gene yields CDR1 SGHVS and CDR2 FNYEAQ. Sequences were obtained from PBMCs or T cells enriched from blood (not recorded which). The V gene is TRBV7-6 and the J gene is TRBJ2-3; tentative D gene TRBD1, with 6 bases matching. The source of this sequence is a woman between 40 and 50 years old with acute COVID-19. The CDR3: CASSLSRDTSNTQYF. The DNA sequence is given as TGTGCCAGCAGCTTAAGTCGGGACACCTCAAATACGCAGTATTTT. The reference TRBV7-6 and TRBJ2-3 proteins fill in what lies around the CDR3, so the full variable domain reads GAGVSQSPRYKVTKRGQDVALRCDPISGHVSLYWYRQALGQGPEFLTYFNYEAQQDKSGLPNDRFSAERPEGSISTLTIQRTEQRDSAMYRCASSLSRDTSNTQYFGPGTRLTVL.